This TCR beta chain was recorded in a study of cytomegalovirus exposure and HLA in healthy donors (dated by TCRdb to 2016 to 2017). Background on the whole study: According to an earlier analysis of 550 to 750 of the donors, about 180 million T cells yielded 90 million to 130 million unique TCR beta sequences and 276 Gb of sequence data. The number of donors typed differed by locus, with 629-630 for A, B, C, DRB1 and DQB1, about 500 for DQA1, 600 to 610 for DPA1, and approximately 470 for DPB1. Of the 300 to 450 genotyped donors, 75% to 85% were placed in the genetic ancestry cluster associated with self-reported Caucasian donors. A later analysis re-analyzed previously published TCR beta repertoires from approximately 700 donors and added high-resolution HLA genotyping to study TCR occurrence patterns. Every discovery cohort repertoire had been produced on one sequencing platform. Rather than drawing on any new phenotypic data, the later analysis identified candidate immune exposures from TCR beta sequences and the way those sequences occurred across donors. The study aimed to test whether cataloging public T cell receptors could reveal signatures of past pathogen exposure. A later genetic analysis used genome-wide SNP genotypes for about three fifths of the 666 donors, treating that subset as a discovery cohort. An early release covering 500 to 750 HLA-typed donors comprised approximately 290 gigabases of sequencing data and around 80 million unique TCR sequences. Along with the roughly 670-subject first cohort, a separate validation cohort of over a hundred different subjects was used. Among roughly 400 genotyped donors of the cohort, an average of roughly 240,000 unique TCR beta nucleotide sequences were sequenced per donor, around a sixth of them non-productive. HLA typing included class I and class II loci at four-digit resolution. Donor age, sex, ethnicity and CMV serostatus were compiled alongside the repertoire data. The study used immunosequencing to profile the T cell repertoires of approximately 690 subjects and linked those repertoires to cytomegalovirus serostatus. High-throughput TCR immunosequencing, statistical association of individual TCRs with disease status, and machine learning were combined to predict cytomegalovirus infection status. Roughly 5 DR-DQ haplotypes were handled as single units for association and clustering, since linkage in the cohort was strong. An earlier analysis of roughly 600 of the donors used high-throughput TCR beta sequencing to judge whether each TCR beta V gene segment behaved as functional or pseudogenic. What the study reported, not specific to this receptor: For the cohort, immune exposure information was limited to CMV serostatus. The classifier was reported to diagnose cytomegalovirus status with high specificity and sensitivity in both the original cohort and the validation cohort. An earlier analysis of approximately 530 of the donors showed that most TCR beta V segments appeared in productive rearrangements either about 87% or about 30% of the time, which broadly matched IMGT annotations. Because HLA typing was unavailable for some donors at each locus, only the typed subset was used in association tests. Several of the top co-occurrence clusters appeared to be linked to parvovirus B19, influenza, CMV and Epstein-Barr virus, according to a later analysis. In a later genetic analysis, fewer N-insertions in productive TCRs were reported among donors in an Asian-associated ancestry cluster than the roughly 700-donor mean. A total of about 150 TCR beta chains were listed by the study as associated with cytomegalovirus. A further reported finding was that TCR beta sequences accurately predicted the HLA-A and HLA-B alleles for most subjects in the first cohort. Roughly uniform sequencing depth across donors was assumed in presence/absence analyses, although this assumption may not hold. While some public TCRs were present in many individuals, most TCR sequences turned up only very rarely across donors. According to a later analysis, most CMV-associated TCR beta chains appeared to be HLA-restricted, and the HLA associations seemed to be driven largely by CMV exposure. A cluster of highly shared sequence variants was judged likely to be a technical artifact of the sequencing pipeline. A later analysis found that HLA-associated TCR beta chains were more clonally expanded and had lower generation probabilities than equally common non-associated chains. Because counts were too low, seventeen rarely observed V segments, including chromosome 9 orphons, were excluded from the earlier analysis of 587 of the donors. In a later analysis, 15,000 to 20,000 TCR beta sequences were associated with specific HLA alleles at a false discovery rate of 0.05. A later genetic analysis associated a missense DCLRE1C variant with V-gene and J-gene trimming of TCR beta chains, and an independent cohort replicated the association. Some IMGT-functional V segments, including TRBV6-2 and TRBV6-3, could not be distinguished by the 87-base-pair reads and were therefore excluded. According to a later analysis, TCR association rates differed among HLA loci, with DRB1 alleles showing the most associated TCRs and HLA-C alleles showing the fewest. Linkage disequilibrium might explain the correlated functional status among segregating V segments, but an unknown experimental factor could not be ruled out. The authors suggested that the approach could potentially be extended to other disease states and immunological phenotypes. A few of the identified cytomegalovirus-associated TCR beta chains were confirmed in vitro to be specific for cytomegalovirus antigens. This cohort had only TCR beta chains sequenced, and the lack of alpha or paired-chain data limited which features could be detected. Assigning TCR associations to individual alleles was difficult when HLA alleles, especially DR and DQ, strongly co-occurred.

Regarding this clone: Its cognate antigen has yet to be identified. No base quality values were provided; no much bigger clone lies one nucleotide off.

Libraries were built with the immunoSEQ multiplex PCR assay. For the multiplex PCR, a mixture combining 60 forward primers for TCR Vbeta segments and 13 reverse primers for TCR Jbeta segments was used. The CDR3 region of rearranged TCR beta genes was amplified from genomic DNA with a multiplex PCR assay. Amplified TCR beta libraries were sequenced as 87-base-pair reads on the Illumina HiSeq System. The paper's data handling went like this. A later analysis counted about 80 million unique TCR beta chains across the 500 to 850 repertoires, and about 10 million of these chains were shared by at least two donors. Raw reads were error-corrected and collapsed into unique sequences with a nearest-neighbor algorithm that merged closely related sequences to remove PCR and sequencing errors. V, D and J gene segments were assigned by aligning CDR3 sequences to IMGT reference sequences. For a sequence to be retained, a match of at least six nucleotides to both a V gene segment and a J gene segment was required. A rearrangement was called productive if the CDR3 had no stop codons and remained in frame with V and J, and every other rearrangement was called non-productive. Following IMGT convention, CDR3 was defined as the stretch from the second conserved V-encoded cysteine up to the conserved J-encoded phenylalanine. In an earlier analysis of around 600 of the donors, sequences lacking an unambiguous match to a single V gene segment were excluded. In an earlier analysis of approximately 590 of the donors, V segments were called functional above 56.7% productive rearrangements and were called segregating when the between-donor standard deviation exceeded 5%. A statistical classification framework was developed to diagnose cytomegalovirus status using the catalog of TCR beta chain sequences. In a later analysis, TCR nucleotide sequences were compared against IMGT/GENE-DB human TR gene sequences so that V and J genes could be assigned. In a later analysis, CDR3 sequences and most-parsimonious VDJ recombination scenarios were assigned using the TCRdist pipeline. In a later analysis, every TCR beta chain was defined by the combination of its CDR3 amino acid sequence and its V-gene family, and reads without a unique V-gene family were dropped. To address suspected cross-contamination and a sequencing artifact, a later analysis removed under 600 highly shared, low-generation-probability nucleotide sequences. A later analysis calculated a clonal expansion index for each public chain from normalized within-repertoire ranks of inferred template counts. Generation probabilities in a later analysis came from a VDJ recombination model fitted to out-of-frame rearrangements, and those results were checked against IGoR. Hypergeometric tests were used in a later analysis to score TCR-TCR, TCR-HLA and TCR-CMV co-occurrence, with a repertoire-size bias correction applied to the TCR pairs. False discovery rates were estimated in a later analysis by permuting HLA or CMV assignments 20 times. A later analysis grouped co-occurring TCRs with DBSCAN, adding TCRdist sequence similarity when clustering within HLA-allele-positive subsets. For co-occurrence clustering, repertoires with fewer than 30,000 or more than 120,000 public chains were excluded, along with about five repertoires with anomalous nucleotide sharing. Entries here come from immuneACCESS through TCRdb and include only in-frame sequences with V and J called. Some clones fail to appear in such tables; in the studies checked, an unresolved V gene covers under half of the shortfall, and the cause of the remainder is unknown. V and J calls and clone size are given by that table; D and trimming were obtained from the DNA. The sample has some 54,000 clones on record, about three quarters of them singletons. The ten largest clones take up roughly 2.9% of the sample.

In total, roughly 670 healthy bone marrow donors made up the cohort. At the time of sampling, all cohort members were nominally healthy, though unrecorded immune exposures were likely present. The donor tested CMV seronegative and was one of the 352 seronegative cohort members. Each donor provided a peripheral blood sample, and peripheral blood mononuclear cells were used for TCR beta sequencing. Genomic DNA extraction from the blood cell samples was performed with the Qiagen DNeasy Blood Extraction Kit. From a lookup of the germline V gene, CDR1 and CDR2 are MDHEN and SYDVKM. The CDR3 goes from the cysteine to the phenylalanine over 14 residues. The read is trimmed to its CDR3 DNA, 42 bases read in frame from base 1. V is reduced by 0 bases and J by 1 base, leaving a spacing of 6 bases between them.

The specimen was PBMCs. The origin of this receptor is a man between 18 and 29 years old in good health and CMV-seronegative. Recombination connected TRBV28 to TRBJ2-5; the best D guess is TRBD2, with 5 bases matching. The sequenced DNA is TGTGCCAGCAGTTTATGGGGAGCCCAAGAGACCCAGTACTTC. Its coded protein is CASSLWGAQETQYF.